This TCR beta chain comes out of a study of graft-versus-host responses after intestinal transplantation. As for the study in general: Each transplant was multivisceral, liver-intestinal, or isolated intestinal. Whole-study results and caveats: GvH clones were identified in recipient marrow, with some first appearing in ileum or blood.

Method: immunoSEQ multiplex PCR; TCRdb's copy keeps in-frame clones and lacks some. Among roughly 93,000 clones listed, roughly 91% were seen once. CDR1 and CDR2 from the germline V gene are SGHVS and FNYEAQ. Trimming pared 2 bases from V and 1 base from J, leaving 19 bases between. This CDR3 is built from 18 residues. This clone has only one observation. Its antigen is unknown. The genes are TRBV7-6 and TRBJ2-3; D is possibly TRBD2 (6 bases). The sample here was unstimulated CD8+ T cells sorted from spleen or lymph node cells, taken before intestinal transplant. This sequence originates from a human donor who received an intestinal transplant. The CDR3 loop is CASSLIGPAGPRTDTQYF. CDR3 nucleotides: TGTGCCAGCAGCTTAATCGGGCCAGCGGGCCCCCGCACAGATACGCAGTATTTT.